This T cell receptor beta chain was observed in a study of T-cell memory formation after mild COVID-19. Overall study findings and caveats: Researchers could not confirm that second-wave clones peaking on day 37 targeted SARS-CoV-2. Clones that contracted from day 15 to 85 had balanced CD4/CD8; later expanders were CD4+ biased. Memory from before infection featured some responding clones, which suggests cross-reactive memory joined.

5'RACE with constant-segment primers built TCRalpha and TCRbeta cDNA libraries with UMIs. TCRdb recomputed calls from the 5' RACE reads with MiXCR, one row per CDR3 protein. The sample has 390,000 or so distinct CDR3 sequences; 15% to 20% are singletons. Details on this clonotype: What it recognizes is unknown.

Germline values: CDR1 SEHNR, CDR2 FQNEAQ (reference sequence). This CDR3 region has 13 residues. The V end was cut by 5 bases, the J end by 6 bases, with 14 bases between. The chain links TRBV7-9 to TRBJ2-7, with D perhaps matching TRBD2 (6 bases). Material for sequencing was PBMCs or a T cell subset sorted from them (not recorded which). The TCR comes from a young man who had mild COVID-19 (a few samples of this study predate the infection). Cell type and time point are not known. CDR3 loop: CASSPRGRREQYF. DNA for the CDR3: TGTGCCAGCAGCCCTCGGGGGAGGCGCGAGCAGTACTTC. The complete variable domain, with remaining parts taken from reference TRBV7-9 and TRBJ2-7, reads DTGVSQNPRHKITKRGQNVTFRCDPISEHNRLYWYRQTLGQGPEFLTYFQNEAQLEKSRLLSDRFSAERPKGSFSTLEIQRTEQGDSAMYLCASSPRGRREQYFGPGTRLTVT.